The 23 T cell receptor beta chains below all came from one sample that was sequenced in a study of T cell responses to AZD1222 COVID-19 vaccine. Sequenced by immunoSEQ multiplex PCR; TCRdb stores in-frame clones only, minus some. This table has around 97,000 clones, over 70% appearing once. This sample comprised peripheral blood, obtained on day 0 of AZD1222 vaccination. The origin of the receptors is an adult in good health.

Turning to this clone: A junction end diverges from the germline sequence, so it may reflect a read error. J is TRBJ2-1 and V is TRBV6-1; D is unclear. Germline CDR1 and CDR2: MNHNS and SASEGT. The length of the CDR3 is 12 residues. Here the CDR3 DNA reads TGTGCCAGCAGTGACCCTTACACTGAGCAGTTCTTC. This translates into CASSDPYTEQFF.

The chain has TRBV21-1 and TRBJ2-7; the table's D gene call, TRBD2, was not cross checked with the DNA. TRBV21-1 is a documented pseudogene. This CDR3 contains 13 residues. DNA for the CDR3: TGTGCCAGCATTCAGCGGGTGACCTACGAGCAGTACTTC. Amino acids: CASIQRVTYEQYF.

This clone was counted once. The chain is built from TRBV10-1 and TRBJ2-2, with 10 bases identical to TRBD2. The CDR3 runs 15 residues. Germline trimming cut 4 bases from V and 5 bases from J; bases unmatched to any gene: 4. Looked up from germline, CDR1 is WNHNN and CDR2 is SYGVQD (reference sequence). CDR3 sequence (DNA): TGCGCCAGCAGTGGGGGGACTAGCGTTACCGGGGAGCTGTTTTTT. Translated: CASSGGTSVTGELFF.

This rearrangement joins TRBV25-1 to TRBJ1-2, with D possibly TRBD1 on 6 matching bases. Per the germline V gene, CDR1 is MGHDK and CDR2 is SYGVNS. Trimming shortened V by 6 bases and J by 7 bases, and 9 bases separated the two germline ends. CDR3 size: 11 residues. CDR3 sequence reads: CASSHRVGYTF. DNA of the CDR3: TGTGCCAGCAGCCACAGGGTTGGCTACACCTTC.

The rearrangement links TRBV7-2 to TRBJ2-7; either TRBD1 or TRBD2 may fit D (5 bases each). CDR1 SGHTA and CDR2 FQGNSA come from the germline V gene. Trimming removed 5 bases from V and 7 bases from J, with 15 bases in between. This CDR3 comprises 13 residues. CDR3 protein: CASSPRDGLEQYF. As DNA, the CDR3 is TGTGCCAGCAGCCCCCGGGACGGCCTTGAGCAGTACTTC.

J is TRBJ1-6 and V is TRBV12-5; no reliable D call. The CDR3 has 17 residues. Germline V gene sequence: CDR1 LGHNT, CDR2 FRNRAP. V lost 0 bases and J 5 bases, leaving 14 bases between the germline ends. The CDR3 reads CASGLVLRALDNSPLHF. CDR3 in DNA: TGTGCTAGTGGTTTGGTACTGAGGGCCCTGGATAATTCACCCCTCCACTTT. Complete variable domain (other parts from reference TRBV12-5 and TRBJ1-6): DARVTQTPRHKVTEMGQEVTMRCQPILGHNTVFWYRQTMMQGLELLAYFRNRAPLDDSGMPKDRFSAEMPDATLATLKIQPSEPRDSAVYFCASGLVLRALDNSPLHFGNGTRLTVT.

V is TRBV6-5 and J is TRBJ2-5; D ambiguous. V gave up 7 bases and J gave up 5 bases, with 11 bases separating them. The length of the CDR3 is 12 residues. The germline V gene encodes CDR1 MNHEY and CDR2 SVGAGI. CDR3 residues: CASNLPRETQYF. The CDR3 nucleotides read TGTGCCAGCAATTTACCCCGGGAGACCCAGTACTTC.

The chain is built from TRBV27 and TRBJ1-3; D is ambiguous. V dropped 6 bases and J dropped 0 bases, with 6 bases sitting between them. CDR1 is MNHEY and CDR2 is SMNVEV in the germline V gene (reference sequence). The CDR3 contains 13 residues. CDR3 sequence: CASRDLSGNTIYF. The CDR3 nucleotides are TGTGCCAGCAGGGACCTCTCTGGAAACACCATATATTTT.

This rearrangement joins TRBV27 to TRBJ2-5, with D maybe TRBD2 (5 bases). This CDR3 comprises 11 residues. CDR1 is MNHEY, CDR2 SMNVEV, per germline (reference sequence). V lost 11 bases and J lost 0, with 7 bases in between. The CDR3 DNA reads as TGTGCCGCGGGCCACCAAGAGACCCAGTACTTC. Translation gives CAAGHQETQYF.

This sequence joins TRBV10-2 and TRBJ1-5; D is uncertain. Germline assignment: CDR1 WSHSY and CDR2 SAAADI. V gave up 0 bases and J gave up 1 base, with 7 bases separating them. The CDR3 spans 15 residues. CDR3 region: CASSESGPSNQPQHF. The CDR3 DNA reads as TGCGCCAGCAGTGAGTCAGGGCCCAGCAATCAGCCCCAGCATTTT.

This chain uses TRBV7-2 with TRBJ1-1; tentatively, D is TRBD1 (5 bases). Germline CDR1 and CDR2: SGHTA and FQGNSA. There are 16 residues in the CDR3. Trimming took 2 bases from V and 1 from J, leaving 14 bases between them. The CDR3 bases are TGTGCCAGCAGCTTACAGGGCACGAAAACGAACACTGAAGCTTTCTTT. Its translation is CASSLQGTKTNTEAFF. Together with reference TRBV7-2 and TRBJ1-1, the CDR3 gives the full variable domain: GAGVSQSPSNKVTEKGKDVELRCDPISGHTALYWYRQSLGQGLEFLIYFQGNSAPDKSGLPSDRFSAERTGGSVSTLTIQRTQQEDSAVYLCASSLQGTKTNTEAFFGQGTRLTVV.

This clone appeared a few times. CDR3 DNA: TGTGCCAGCAGCACCGAGGGGGTCGGTTCGGAGACCCAGTACTTC. Protein: CASSTEGVGSETQYF. This sequence joins TRBV28 and TRBJ2-5, with D possibly TRBD1 on 6 matching bases. Trimming took 6 bases from V and 5 from J, leaving 19 bases between them. The CDR3 spans 15 residues. The germline CDR1 and CDR2 sequences are MDHEN and SYDVKM.

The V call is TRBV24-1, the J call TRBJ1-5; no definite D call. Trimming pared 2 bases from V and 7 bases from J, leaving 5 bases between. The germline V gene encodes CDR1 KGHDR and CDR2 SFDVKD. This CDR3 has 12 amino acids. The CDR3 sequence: CATSDSYQPQHF. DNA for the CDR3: TGTGCCACCAGTGATTCCTACCAGCCCCAGCATTTT.

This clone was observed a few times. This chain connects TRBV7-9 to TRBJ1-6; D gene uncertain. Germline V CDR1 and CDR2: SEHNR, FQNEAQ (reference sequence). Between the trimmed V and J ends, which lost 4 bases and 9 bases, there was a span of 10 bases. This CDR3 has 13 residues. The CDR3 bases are TGTGCCAGCAGCTCCGAAGGTGGTTCACCCCTCCACTTT. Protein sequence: CASSSEGGSPLHF. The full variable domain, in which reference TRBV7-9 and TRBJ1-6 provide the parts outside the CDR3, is DTGVSQNPRHKITKRGQNVTFRCDPISEHNRLYWYRQTLGQGPEFLTYFQNEAQLEKSRLLSDRFSAERPKGSFSTLEIQRTEQGDSAMYLCASSSEGGSPLHFGNGTRLTVT.

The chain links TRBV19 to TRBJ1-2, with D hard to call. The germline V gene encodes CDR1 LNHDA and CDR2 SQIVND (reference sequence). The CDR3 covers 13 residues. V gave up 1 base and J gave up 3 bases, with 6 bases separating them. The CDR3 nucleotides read TGTGCCAGTAGTATAGGGACGGACTATGGCTACACCTTC. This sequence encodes CASSIGTDYGYTF.

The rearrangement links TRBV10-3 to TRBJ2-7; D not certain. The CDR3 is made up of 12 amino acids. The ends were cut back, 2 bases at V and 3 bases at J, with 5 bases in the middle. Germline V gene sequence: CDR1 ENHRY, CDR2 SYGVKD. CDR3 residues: CAISENSYEQYF. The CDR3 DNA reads TGTGCCATCAGTGAGAACAGCTACGAGCAGTACTTC.

The CDR3 sequence is CASSDGGSTDTQYF. The DNA of the CDR3 is TGTGCCAGCTCTGACGGGGGTTCCACAGATACGCAGTATTTT. The chain links TRBV7-2 to TRBJ2-3, with D tentatively TRBD2 (6 bases). This CDR3 contains 14 residues. V lost 8 bases, J lost 2 bases, and 14 bases lay in between. The germline gives CDR1 SGHTA, CDR2 FQGNSA.

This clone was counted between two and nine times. The CDR3 sequence: CASSQDWGQSNTIYF. As DNA, the CDR3 is TGCGCCAGCAGCCAAGATTGGGGACAGTCCAACACCATATATTTT. V gene TRBV4-3 combines with J gene TRBJ1-3; 7 bases are a match to TRBD1. Looked up from germline, CDR1 is LGHNA and CDR2 is YSLEER. The CDR3 sequence is 15 residues long. V lost 0 bases, J lost 7 bases, and 6 bases stayed unmatched.

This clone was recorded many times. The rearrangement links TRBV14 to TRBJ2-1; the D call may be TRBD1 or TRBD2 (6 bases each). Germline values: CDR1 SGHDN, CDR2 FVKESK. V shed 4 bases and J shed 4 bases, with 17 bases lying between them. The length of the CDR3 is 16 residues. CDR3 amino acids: CASSLGQGRRYNEQFF. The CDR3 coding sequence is TGTGCCAGCAGCCTCGGGCAGGGGAGGCGTTACAATGAGCAGTTCTTC.

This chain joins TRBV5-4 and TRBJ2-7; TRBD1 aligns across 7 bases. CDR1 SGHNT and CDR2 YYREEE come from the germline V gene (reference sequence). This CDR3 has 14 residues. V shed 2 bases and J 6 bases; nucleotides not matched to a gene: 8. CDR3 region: CASSFLTGRGEQYF. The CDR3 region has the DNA TGTGCCAGCAGCTTCTTGACAGGGAGAGGCGAGCAGTACTTC.

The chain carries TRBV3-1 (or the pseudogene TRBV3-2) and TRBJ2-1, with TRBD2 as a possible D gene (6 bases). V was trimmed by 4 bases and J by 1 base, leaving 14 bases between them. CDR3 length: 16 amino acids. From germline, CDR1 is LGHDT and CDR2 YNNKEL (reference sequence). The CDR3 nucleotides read TGTGCCAGCAGCCCAACCCGGGACTTATCCTACAATGAGCAGTTCTTC. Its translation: CASSPTRDLSYNEQFF.

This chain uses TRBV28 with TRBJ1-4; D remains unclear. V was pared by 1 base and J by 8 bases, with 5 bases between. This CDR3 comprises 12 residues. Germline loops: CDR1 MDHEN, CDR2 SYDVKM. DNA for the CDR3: TGTGCCAGCAGTTTATTTGGGGAAAAACTGTTTTTT. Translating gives CASSLFGEKLFF.

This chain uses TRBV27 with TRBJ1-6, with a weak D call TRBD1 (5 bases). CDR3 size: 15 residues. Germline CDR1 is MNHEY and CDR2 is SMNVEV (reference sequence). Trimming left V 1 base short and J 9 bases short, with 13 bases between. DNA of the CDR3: TGTGCCAGCAGTTTATGGGGCAGGGTACGTTCACCCCTCCACTTT. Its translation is CASSLWGRVRSPLHF.